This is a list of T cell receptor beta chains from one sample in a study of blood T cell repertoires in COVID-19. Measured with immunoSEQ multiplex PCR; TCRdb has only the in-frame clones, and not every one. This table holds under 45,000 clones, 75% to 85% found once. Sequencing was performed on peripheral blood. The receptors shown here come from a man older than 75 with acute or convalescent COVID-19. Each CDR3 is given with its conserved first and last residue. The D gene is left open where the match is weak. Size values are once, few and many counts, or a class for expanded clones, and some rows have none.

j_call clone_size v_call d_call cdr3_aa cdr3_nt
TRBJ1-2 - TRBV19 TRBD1 CASSQTGAVGYTF TGTGCCAGTAGCCAAACAGGGGCTGTTGGCTACACCTTC
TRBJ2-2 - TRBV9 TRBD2 CASSVTGGPNTGELFF TGTGCCAGCAGCGTAACGGGAGGCCCAAACACCGGGGAGCTGTTTTTT
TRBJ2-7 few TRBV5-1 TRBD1 CASSLGQAANEQYF TGCGCCAGCAGCCTGGGACAGGCAGCGAACGAGCAGTACTTC
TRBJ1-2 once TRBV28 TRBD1 CASSPLDRGYGYTF TGTGCCAGCAGCCCTCTCGACAGGGGCTATGGCTACACCTTC
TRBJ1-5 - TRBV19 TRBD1 CAIGTASNQPQHF TGTGCCATTGGGACAGCTAGCAATCAGCCCCAGCATTTT
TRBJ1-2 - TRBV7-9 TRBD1 CASSREGGDGYTF TGTGCCAGCAGCCGCGAAGGGGGCGATGGCTACACCTTC
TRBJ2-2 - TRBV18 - CASSPTRLENTGELFF TGTGCCAGCTCACCAACGAGACTCGAGAACACCGGGGAGCTGTTTTTT
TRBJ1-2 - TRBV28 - CASRPLDSNYGYTF TGTGCCAGCAGGCCCCTCGACAGTAACTATGGCTACACCTTC
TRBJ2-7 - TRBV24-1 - CATSDPGKQYF TGTGCCACCAGTGATCCAGGGAAGCAGTACTTC
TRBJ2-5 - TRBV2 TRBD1 CASNRDSQETQYF TGTGCCAGCAACCGGGACAGCCAAGAGACCCAGTACTTC
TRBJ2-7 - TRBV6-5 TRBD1 CASSRGTGISNEQYF TGTGCCAGCAGCCGGGGGACAGGGATATCTAACGAGCAGTACTTC
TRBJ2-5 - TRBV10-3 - CAISGRQQETQYF TGTGCCATCAGTGGGCGACAGCAAGAGACCCAGTACTTC
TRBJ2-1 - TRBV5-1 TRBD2 CASRKTSGNNEQFF TGCGCCAGCCGGAAGACTAGCGGGAACAATGAGCAGTTCTTC
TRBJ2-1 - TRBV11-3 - CASSSTASSYNEQFF TGTGCCAGCAGCTCGACAGCGAGCTCCTACAATGAGCAGTTCTTC
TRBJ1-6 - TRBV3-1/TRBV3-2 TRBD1 CASSQITGGGYSPLHF TGTGCCAGCAGCCAAATTACAGGGGGCGGGTATTCACCCCTCCACTTT
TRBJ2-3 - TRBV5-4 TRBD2 CASSAGLAGVVDTQYF TGTGCCAGCAGCGCTGGACTAGCGGGAGTGGTAGATACGCAGTATTTT
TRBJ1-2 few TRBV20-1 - CSAGLSYGYTF TGCAGTGCTGGACTGAGCTATGGCTACACCTTC
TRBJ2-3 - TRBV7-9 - CASTPNPDSSTDTQYF TGTGCCAGCACCCCGAATCCGGACAGCAGCACAGATACGCAGTATTTT
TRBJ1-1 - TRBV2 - CASSGEGVGTEAFF TGTGCCAGCAGTGGTGAGGGGGTGGGCACTGAAGCTTTCTTT
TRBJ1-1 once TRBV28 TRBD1 CASQPGGGWVTEAFF TGTGCCAGCCAACCCGGAGGGGGCTGGGTCACTGAAGCTTTCTTT
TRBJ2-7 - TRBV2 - CASSVRQSYEQYF TGTGCCAGCAGTGTGAGGCAATCCTACGAGCAGTACTTC
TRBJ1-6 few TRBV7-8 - CASSARVQGPANNSPLHF TGTGCCAGCAGCGCCCGCGTTCAGGGTCCCGCTAATAATTCACCCCTCCACTTT
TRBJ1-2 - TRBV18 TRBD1 CASSPTGQAHYGYTF TGTGCCAGCTCACCAACCGGACAGGCCCACTATGGCTACACCTTC
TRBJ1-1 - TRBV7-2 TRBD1 CASSSVTGSNTEAFF TGTGCCAGCAGCTCCGTGACAGGGTCCAACACTGAAGCTTTCTTT
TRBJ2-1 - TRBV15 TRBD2 CATSRDQGSGGDGFF TGTGCCACCAGCAGAGATCAGGGTAGCGGGGGGGATGGGTTCTTC
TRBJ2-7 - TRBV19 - CASSIKQGFHEQYF TGTGCCAGTAGTATAAAACAGGGTTTCCACGAGCAGTACTTC
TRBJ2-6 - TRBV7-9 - CASNRRDFSGANVLTF TGTGCCAGCAACAGACGGGATTTCTCTGGGGCCAACGTCCTGACTTTC
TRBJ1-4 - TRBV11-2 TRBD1 CASGGGEDEKLFF TGTGCCAGCGGAGGGGGCGAGGATGAAAAACTGTTTTTT
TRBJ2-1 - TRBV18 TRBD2 CASSPTSGGENEQFF TGTGCCAGCTCACCGACTAGCGGGGGCGAAAATGAGCAGTTCTTC
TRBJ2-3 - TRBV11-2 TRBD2 CASSLHPGERGDTDTQYF TGTGCCAGCAGCTTACACCCGGGGGAGCGGGGAGACACAGATACGCAGTATTTT
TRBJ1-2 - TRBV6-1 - CASSETLDYYGYTF TGTGCCAGCAGTGAAACGTTGGACTACTATGGCTACACCTTC
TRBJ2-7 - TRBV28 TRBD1 CASSRDRVVNEQYF TGTGCCAGCAGCCGGGACAGGGTCGTGAACGAGCAGTACTTC
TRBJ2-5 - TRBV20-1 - CSASNMQAGQETQYF TGCAGTGCTAGTAATATGCAGGCAGGACAAGAGACCCAGTACTTC
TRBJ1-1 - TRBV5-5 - CASSLVANTEAFF TGTGCCAGCAGCTTGGTAGCAAACACTGAAGCTTTCTTT
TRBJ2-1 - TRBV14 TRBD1 CASSPRTGGIYNEQFF TGTGCCAGCAGCCCGCGGACAGGGGGAATTTACAATGAGCAGTTCTTC
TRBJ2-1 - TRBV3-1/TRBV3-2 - CASSQVLNEQFF TGTGCCAGCAGCCAAGTTCTGAATGAGCAGTTCTTC
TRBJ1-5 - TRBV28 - CASSQGGQPQHF TGTGCCAGCAGTCAGGGAGGTCAGCCCCAGCATTTT
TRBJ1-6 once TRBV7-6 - CASSLAEGGNSPLHF TGTGCCAGCAGCTTAGCGGAGGGAGGCAATTCACCCCTCCACTTT
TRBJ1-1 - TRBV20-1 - CSASTHRNTEAFF TGCAGTGCTAGTACGCATAGGAACACTGAAGCTTTCTTT
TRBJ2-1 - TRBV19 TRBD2 CASSQLAGGYNEQFF TGTGCCAGTAGCCAACTAGCGGGGGGCTACAATGAGCAGTTCTTC
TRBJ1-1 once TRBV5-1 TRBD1 CASSPWTGGNTEAFF TGCGCCAGCAGCCCCTGGACAGGGGGGAACACTGAAGCTTTCTTT
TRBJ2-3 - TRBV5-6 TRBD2 CASSFTLVAGEGSTDTQYF TGTGCCAGCAGCTTCACGTTGGTAGCGGGAGAAGGTAGCACAGATACGCAGTATTTT
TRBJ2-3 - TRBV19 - CASSMGLEIDTQYF TGTGCCAGTAGTATGGGTCTAGAGATAGATACGCAGTATTTT